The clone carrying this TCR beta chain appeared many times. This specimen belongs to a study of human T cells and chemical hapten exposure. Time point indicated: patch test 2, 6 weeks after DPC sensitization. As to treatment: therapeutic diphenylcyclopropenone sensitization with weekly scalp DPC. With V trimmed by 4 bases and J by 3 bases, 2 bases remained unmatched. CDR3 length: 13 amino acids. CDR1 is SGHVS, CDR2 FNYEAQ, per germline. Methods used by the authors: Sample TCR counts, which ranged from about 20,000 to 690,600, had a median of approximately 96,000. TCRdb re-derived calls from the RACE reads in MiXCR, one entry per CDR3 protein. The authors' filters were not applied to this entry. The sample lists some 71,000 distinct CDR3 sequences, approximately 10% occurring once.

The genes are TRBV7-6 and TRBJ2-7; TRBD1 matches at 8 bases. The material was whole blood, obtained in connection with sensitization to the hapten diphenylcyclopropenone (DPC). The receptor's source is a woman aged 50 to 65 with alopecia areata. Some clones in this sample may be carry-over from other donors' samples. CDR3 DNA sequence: TGTGCCAGCAGCTCCGACAGGGGCTACGAGCAGTACTTC. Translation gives CASSSDRGYEQYF.